This TCR beta chain was sequenced during a study of tumor-infiltrating lymphocytes in primary liver carcinoma. The wider study: The patients included men and women who were aged 30 to 69 years. Overall study findings and caveats: When set against blood, tumors had a significantly higher top-250-clone fraction (p = 0.039).

For this clonotype: The antigen is unknown.

Unsorted whole blood served as the source of blood RNA, and germline DNA was extracted as well. With roughly 0.5 ug total RNA as template and a constant-region primer, TCR beta cDNA was made. ARM-PCR was slightly modified, and three nested multiplex PCR rounds with it gave rise to the TCR beta libraries. Forward primers for TRBV1-TRBV30 and a C-beta reverse primer served the first two PCR rounds, at roughly 10 cycles each. One entry per CDR3 protein, called by TCRdb with MiXCR from the multiplex PCR reads. The profile shows 310,000 or so distinct CDR3 sequences, around three fifths of them singletons. Germline CDR1 SQVTM, CDR2 ANQGSEA. The CDR3 has 13 amino acids.

The receptor was isolated from a man aged 40-49 years with primary liver carcinoma and hepatitis B virus infection. Sequenced sample: peripheral blood. The V call is TRBV29-1, the J call TRBJ2-7; D remains unclear. The CDR3 sequence: CGSKIGSKDEQYF. The CDR3 DNA sequence: TGCGGCTCTAAGATAGGGTCGAAGGACGAGCAGTACTTC.